Below are 25 T cell receptor beta chains sequenced from a single sample in a study of human T cells and chemical hapten exposure. Sample time point: patch test 1, 2 weeks after DPC sensitization. Treatment indicated: therapeutic diphenylcyclopropenone sensitization with weekly scalp DPC. TCRdb called the RACE reads again in MiXCR, with one record for every CDR3 protein. The profile shows 180,000 or so distinct CDR3 sequences, about 14% of them singletons. The source was whole blood, collected in connection with sensitization to the hapten diphenylcyclopropenone (DPC). These receptors came from a woman under 40 with alopecia areata. Some clones in this sample may be carry-over from other donors' samples.

In DNA, the CDR3 is TGTGCCAGTAGCCCCGGGGCAGGGCTCGAAAAACTGTTTTTT. Translated: CASSPGAGLEKLFF. The V and J genes are TRBV19 and TRBJ1-4, with D possibly matching TRBD1 (5 bases). V lost 6 bases and J lost 8, with 16 bases in between. The germline CDR1 and CDR2 sequences are LNHDA and SQIVND (reference sequence). The CDR3 has 14 residues.

In this sample, this clonotype turned up a few times. The chain employs TRBV7-2 and TRBJ2-2, with D possibly TRBD1 on 5 matching bases. CDR3 size: 15 residues. Trimming shortened V by 5 bases and J by 3 bases, and 13 bases separated the two germline ends. Looked up from germline, CDR1 is SGHTA and CDR2 is FQGNSA. CDR3 sequence reads: CASSHRSSYTGELFF. CDR3 nucleotide sequence: TGTGCCAGCAGCCACAGGAGCTCGTACACCGGGGAGCTGTTTTTT. Using reference TRBV7-2 and TRBJ2-2 for the parts outside the CDR3, the full variable domain is GAGVSQSPSNKVTEKGKDVELRCDPISGHTALYWYRQSLGQGLEFLIYFQGNSAPDKSGLPSDRFSAERTGGSVSTLTIQRTQQEDSAVYLCASSHRSSYTGELFFGEGSRLTVL.

The chain recombines TRBV6-2 or TRBV6-3 with TRBJ1-5; D call uncertain. The CDR3 is made up of 14 amino acids. CDR1 and CDR2 from the germline V gene are MNHEY and SVGEGT. V lost 2 bases, J lost 5 bases, and 10 bases lay in between. CDR3 region: CASSYAHDYQPQHF. The CDR3 coding sequence is TGTGCCAGCAGTTACGCCCACGACTATCAGCCCCAGCATTTT.

This clonotype was counted only a few times. The V and J genes are TRBV10-3 and TRBJ2-5, with D unclear. The ends were cut back, 10 bases at V and 2 bases at J, with 11 bases in the middle. Germline V gene data show CDR1 as ENHRY and CDR2 as SYGVKD. The CDR3 extends over 12 amino acids. The CDR3: CATRTTQETQYF. The CDR3 coding sequence is TGTGCCACCAGGACCACGCAAGAGACCCAGTACTTC.

V gene TRBV5-1 combines with J gene TRBJ2-7; 8 bases are a match to TRBD1. CDR1 and CDR2 from the germline V gene are SGHRS and YFSETQ. Germline trimming cut 4 bases from V and 5 bases from J; bases unmatched to any gene: 8. The length of the CDR3 is 14 residues. The CDR3 loop reads CASSRRQGIHEQYF. The CDR3 DNA reads TGCGCCAGCAGCCGTCGACAGGGGATCCACGAGCAGTACTTC.

The chain links TRBV28 to TRBJ2-5, with D perhaps being TRBD1 or TRBD2 (6 bases each). CDR3 length equals 14 residues. V lost 4 bases to trimming and J lost 1 base, with 10 bases between them. Germline CDR1 MDHEN, CDR2 SYDVKM. DNA of the CDR3: TGTGCCAGCAGTTGGGGGGCGATCCAAGAGACCCAGTACTTC. It yields the protein CASSWGAIQETQYF. Full variable domain (missing parts from reference TRBV28 and TRBJ2-5): DVKVTQSSRYLVKRTGEKVFLECVQDMDHENMFWYRQDPGLGLRLIYFSYDVKMKEKGDIPEGYSVSREKKERFSLILESASTNQTSMYLCASSWGAIQETQYFGPGTRLLVL.

The J gene is TRBJ2-7, the V gene TRBV5-4; TRBD1 agrees at 8 bases. The V gene's germline CDR1 is SGHNT and CDR2 YYREEE (reference sequence). V lost 4 bases and J lost 2; bases outside the gene matches: 8. The CDR3 has 15 residues. The CDR3, as DNA: TGTGCCAGCAGCCGAGAGGGACAGGTAACCTACGAGCAGTACTTC. Its protein is CASSREGQVTYEQYF.

This clonotype has a handful of counts. This sequence joins TRBV27 and TRBJ1-1; TRBD1 might be the D (5 bases). The CDR3 is 14 amino acids. The V and J ends lost 1 base and 4 bases respectively, with 10 bases between them. CDR1 is MNHEY and CDR2 is SMNVEV in the germline V gene (reference sequence). CDR3 in DNA: TGTGCCAGCAGTTTATGGGCAGGGATCACTGAAGCTTTCTTT. Residues: CASSLWAGITEAFF.

The rearrangement links TRBV12-3 or TRBV12-4 to TRBJ2-1; D is unresolved. The CDR3 consists of 12 residues. V lost 1 base, J lost 7 bases, and 5 bases lay in between. CDR3 protein: CASSLGANEQFF. The DNA for the CDR3 is TGTGCCAGCAGTTTAGGGGCAAATGAGCAGTTCTTC.

In this sample, this clonotype turned up many times. The V call is TRBV20-1, the J call TRBJ1-5, with 7 bases aligning to TRBD1. The CDR3 has 13 residues. The junction had 5 bases not matched to a gene; V was cut back by 5 bases and J by 4 bases. CDR1 and CDR2 from the germline V gene are DFQATT and SNEGSKA (reference sequence). This CDR3 reads CSASGGGNQPQHF. CDR3 sequence (DNA): TGCAGTGCTTCAGGGGGTGGTAATCAGCCCCAGCATTTT.

V is TRBV7-9 and J is TRBJ2-1; D unresolved. CDR3 length: 14 amino acids. Trimming pared 5 bases from V and 5 bases from J, leaving 13 bases between. Germline CDR1 and CDR2: SEHNR and FQNEAQ (reference sequence). The CDR3 reads CASSPDRYNNEQFF. The CDR3 DNA reads TGTGCCAGCAGCCCGGACCGATATAACAATGAGCAGTTCTTC.

In DNA, the CDR3 is TGTGCCAGCAGTTCCCAGACCACCGTCACTGAAGCTTTCTTT. Translated, it gives CASSSQTTVTEAFF. The chain has TRBV12-3 or TRBV12-4 and TRBJ1-1; D is undetermined. Trimming removed 4 bases at V and 4 bases at J, with 13 bases between. This CDR3 spans 14 amino acids.

This clonotype was picked up a small number of times. The CDR3 loop reads CASSSGTGGPPRNEQFF. CDR3 nucleotides: TGTGCCAGCAGTTCTGGGACAGGAGGCCCTCCTCGCAATGAGCAGTTCTTC. The rearrangement links TRBV27 to TRBJ2-1; 8 nucleotides line up with TRBD1. Trimming took 4 bases from V and 6 from J; bases not matched to a gene: 14. From germline, CDR1 is MNHEY and CDR2 SMNVEV (reference sequence). CDR3 size: 17 residues.

This clonotype has only a few counts. The chain has TRBV15 and TRBJ1-1; D not certain. Trimming removed 0 bases at V and 6 bases at J, with 8 bases between. CDR1 LNHNV and CDR2 YYDKDF come from the germline V gene (reference sequence). The CDR3 is made up of 13 amino acids. DNA for the CDR3: TGTGCCACCAGCAGAGATAAGGGATCTGAAGCTTTCTTT. Amino acids: CATSRDKGSEAFF.

The gene calls are TRBV5-6 and TRBJ2-5, with 7 bases aligning to TRBD2. The CDR3 is 14 residues long. With V trimmed by 2 bases and J by 5 bases, 6 bases remained unmatched. The germline gives CDR1 SGHDT, CDR2 YYEEEE. In DNA form, the CDR3 reads TGTGCCAGCAGCTTCCGGACTAGTGATGAGACCCAGTACTTC. Translated, it gives CASSFRTSDETQYF.

The V call is TRBV7-3, the J call TRBJ2-2; TRBD1 might be the D (6 bases). Germline V gene sequence: CDR1 SGHTA, CDR2 FQGTGA. The V end was cut by 4 bases, the J end by 4 bases, with 22 bases between. The length of the CDR3 is 18 residues. The DNA of the CDR3 is TGTGCCAGCAGCTACTCGCTTTATGGGGGCAGGGTCACCGGGGAGCTGTTTTTT. This encodes CASSYSLYGGRVTGELFF. Full variable domain (outside the CDR3, taken from reference TRBV7-3 and TRBJ2-2): GAGVSQTPSNKVTEKGKYVELRCDPISGHTALYWYRQSLGQGPEFLIYFQGTGAADDSGLPNDRFFAVRPEGSVSTLKIQRTERGDSAVYLCASSYSLYGGRVTGELFFGEGSRLTVL.

The sample holds a few counts of this clonotype. CDR3 amino acids: CSARAGLANTQYF. The DNA for the CDR3 is TGCAGTGCTAGAGCTGGACTAGCAAATACGCAGTATTTT. The genes are TRBV20-1 and TRBJ2-3; 8 bases align to TRBD2. V lost 1 base and J lost 7; bases outside the gene matches: 4. Germline V gene sequence: CDR1 DFQATT, CDR2 SNEGSKA (reference sequence). This CDR3 comprises 13 residues.

This clonotype was detected a few times. This chain's CDR3 is CASSPLYSTDTQYF. As DNA, the CDR3 is TGTGCCAGCAGCCCGCTGTATAGCACAGATACGCAGTATTTT. This chain connects TRBV11-1 to TRBJ2-3; D gene uncertain. This CDR3 region has 14 residues. V was cut by 5 bases and J by 0 bases, with 9 bases left in between. The V gene's germline CDR1 is SGHAT and CDR2 FQDESV (reference sequence).

This clonotype has only a few counts. The rearrangement uses TRBV7-9 and TRBJ2-3; a weak D match, TRBD1 (6 bases). Germline CDR1 is SEHNR and CDR2 is FQNEAQ (reference sequence). V was cut by 2 bases and J by 1 base, with 19 bases left in between. The CDR3 is 18 amino acids. The CDR3: CASSLWRGAGDRTDTQYF. CDR3 nucleotides: TGTGCCAGCAGCTTATGGCGTGGGGCAGGGGACCGCACAGATACGCAGTATTTT. The complete variable domain, with remaining parts taken from reference TRBV7-9 and TRBJ2-3, reads DTGVSQNPRHKITKRGQNVTFRCDPISEHNRLYWYRQTLGQGPEFLTYFQNEAQLEKSRLLSDRFSAERPKGSFSTLEIQRTEQGDSAMYLCASSLWRGAGDRTDTQYFGPGTRLTVL.

This clonotype was detected many times. A junction boundary mismatches the germline segment, possibly from a read error. The chain combines TRBV7-3 with TRBJ2-2; D might be TRBD1 or TRBD2, each matching 5 bases. CDR1 and CDR2 (germline): SGHTA, FQGTGA. The CDR3 runs 15 residues. The CDR3 loop is CASSLAGGNTGELFF. The CDR3 nucleotides are TGCGCCAGCAGCTTGGCTGGGGGTAACACCGGGGAGCTGTTTTTT.

This sequence joins TRBV5-1 and TRBJ2-2; D gene uncertain. CDR1 and CDR2 from the germline V gene are SGHRS and YFSETQ. The CDR3 runs 14 residues. V lost 4 bases and J 4 bases, leaving 11 bases between the germline ends. The CDR3 DNA is TGCGCCAGCAGCCTCGACTCGGGCACCGGGGAGCTGTTTTTT. The encoded protein is CASSLDSGTGELFF.

In DNA form, the CDR3 reads TGTGCCAGTAGTCCTCAGGGGGCGACTAAGACCGGGGAGCTGTTTTTT. Amino acids: CASSPQGATKTGELFF. V is TRBV19 and J is TRBJ2-2, with 8 bases lining up with TRBD1. Germline CDR1 reads LNHDA; CDR2 reads SQIVND (reference sequence). There are 16 residues in the CDR3. V lost 5 bases and J lost 5; bases outside the gene matches: 10.

Turning to this clonotype: A much larger clone lies one base from this, so it may be a read error. This CDR3 is missing its conserved last phenylalanine or tryptophan, likely due to a read error. V and J are TRBV7-2 and TRBJ2-7; perhaps TRBD2 as D (5 bases). Germline loops: CDR1 SGHTA, CDR2 FQGNSA. The CDR3 extends over 13 amino acids. V was pared by 3 bases and J by 5 bases, with 11 bases between. The CDR3 DNA is TGTGCCAGCAGCTTTCGGGGTAGCAACGAGCAGTACTAC. Amino acid sequence: CASSFRGSNEQYY.

This clonotype was counted a few times. This chain connects TRBV27 to TRBJ1-1; 9 bases match TRBD1. CDR1 is MNHEY and CDR2 is SMNVEV in the germline V gene (reference sequence). The V segment lost 5 bases and the J segment 0 bases; nucleotides outside the gene matches: 13. This CDR3 comprises 18 residues. CDR3: CASSITTPGTGMNTEAFF. DNA of the CDR3: TGTGCCAGCAGTATCACGACTCCCGGGACAGGGATGAACACTGAAGCTTTCTTT.

This clonotype was recorded at least ten times. The chain couples TRBV27 to TRBJ1-1; D remains unclear. V was cut by 5 bases and J by 3 bases, with 10 bases left in between. Looked up from germline, CDR1 is MNHEY and CDR2 is SMNVEV (reference sequence). There are 13 residues in the CDR3. The CDR3 coding sequence is TGTGCCAGCAGTGCGGTCGTCGACACTGAAGCTTTCTTT. It is translated as CASSAVVDTEAFF.